The rows below give T cell receptor beta chains drawn from one sample of a study of molecular identifiers for immune sequencing clone quantification. TCRdb called the PCR reads again in MiXCR, with one record for every CDR3 protein. The repertoire has some 650,000 distinct CDR3 sequences, around 20% of them found once; the top ten carry 0.85%. Specimen: naive CD8+ T cells from blood, with Jurkat cell RNA spiked in. The receptors stem from a human donor in good health. Some libraries in this study had Jurkat cell RNA spiked in. CDR3s include the opening cysteine and the closing phenylalanine or tryptophan. A D gene is named only where the DNA matches it firmly. Some rows mark clone size as missing; the rest say once, few, many or name a class of expanded clone.

j_call	clone_size	v_call	d_call	cdr3_nt	cdr3_aa
TRBJ1-2	few	TRBV4-3	NA	TGCGCCAGCAGCCCTCCCGGACAGAACTATGGCTACACCTTC	CASSPPGQNYGYTF
TRBJ2-1	few	TRBV2	NA	TGTGCCAGCAGTGATTCCAGGGTAGCTGCTGAGCAGTTCTTC	CASSDSRVAAEQFF
TRBJ1-1	many	TRBV30	NA	TGTGCCTGGAGCGATTGGAACACTGAAGCTTTCTTT	CAWSDWNTEAFF
TRBJ2-3	many	TRBV20-1	TRBD2	TGCAGTGCTAGAGACGGACTAGCGGAGAGCACAGATACGCAGTATTTT	CSARDGLAESTDTQYF
TRBJ2-7	many	TRBV5-1	NA	TGCGCCAGCAGCTTGGCCTGGGGGGCCGAGCAGTACTTC	CASSLAWGAEQYF
TRBJ2-5	many	TRBV20-1	NA	TGCAGTGCTAGTGAGAAGACATCGGAGACCCAGTACTTC	CSASEKTSETQYF
TRBJ2-2	NA	TRBV3-1	NA	TGTGCCAGCAGCCCAATCCGGGCCCAGGGTTTGGGGGAGCTGTTTTTT	CASSPIRAQGLGELFF
TRBJ1-5	many	TRBV20-1	NA	TGCAGGGGGGACACGCCTAGCAATCAGCCCCAGCATTTT	CRGDTPSNQPQHF
TRBJ2-7	NA	TRBV27	TRBD2	TGTGCCAGCAGTTTCGCGCTAGCGGGACACGAGCAGCACTTC	CASSFALAGHEQHF
TRBJ2-6	few	TRBV7-9	NA	TGTGCCAGCAGCTCTAGCATCGTCTCTGGGGCCAACGTCCTGACTTTC	CASSSSIVSGANVLTF
TRBJ1-3	many	TRBV4-3	NA	TGCGCCAGCAGCCACAACAGGGAGTATACTGGAAACACCATATATTTT	CASSHNREYTGNTIYF
TRBJ2-3	many	TRBV20-1	NA	TGCAGTGCTAGAGATGTGGGCTCAGGAGTGGTAGATACGCAGTATTTT	CSARDVGSGVVDTQYF
TRBJ2-7	many	TRBV28	NA	TGTGCCAGCAGTTCCAATCCCAACGAGCAGTACTTC	CASSSNPNEQYF
TRBJ2-1	few	TRBV20-1	TRBD2	TGCAGTGCTAGTCCGATAGCGGGGGAGCACTACAATGAGCAGTTCTTC	CSASPIAGEHYNEQFF
TRBJ1-1	many	TRBV13	NA	TGTGCCAGCAGCTTAGGCACGAGGGGGGAAACTTTCTTT	CASSLGTRGETFF
TRBJ2-1	few	TRBV30	TRBD1	TGTGCCTGGGTACAGGGGAGCTCCTACAATGAGCAGTTCTTC	CAWVQGSSYNEQFF
TRBJ2-1	many	TRBV27	TRBD2	TGTGCCAGCAGTCCGGGGACTAGCGTTTACAATGAGCAGTTCTTC	CASSPGTSVYNEQFF
TRBJ1-5	many	TRBV7-6	NA	TGTGCCAGCAGCCCCTCACCAGGAGGGAATCAGCCCCAGCATTTT	CASSPSPGGNQPQHF
TRBJ2-2	many	TRBV27	NA	TGTGCCAGCAGTTTTTTGGGTGACACCGGGGAGCTGTTTTTT	CASSFLGDTGELFF
TRBJ1-1	many	TRBV6-6	NA	TGTGCCAGCACCCTAACATCGACAGTTAACACTGAAGCTTTCTTT	CASTLTSTVNTEAFF
TRBJ2-5	NA	TRBV9	NA	TGTGCCAGCAGCGCCGGGGGCACCCAAGAGACCCAGTACTTC	CASSAGGTQETQYF
TRBJ2-7	NA	TRBV12-5	TRBD1	TGTGCTAGTGGTTTAGGGGGCGCCTACGAGCAGTACTTC	CASGLGGAYEQYF
TRBJ2-7	NA	TRBV12-3/TRBV12-4	NA	TGTGCCAGCAGTCCCGGTAGCTCCTACGAGCGGTACTTC	CASSPGSSYERYF
TRBJ2-3	NA	TRBV10-3	TRBD1	TGTGCCATCGAACAGGGGTCGGGCACAGATACGCGGTATTTT	CAIEQGSGTDTRYF
TRBJ2-5	many	TRBV29-1	NA	TGCAGCGTTGAAGATCGTCAGTCCCAAGAGACCCAGTACTTC	CSVEDRQSQETQYF
TRBJ2-3	once	TRBV4-3	TRBD1	TGCGCCGGCAGCCAAGACCTGGGACAGTCCACAGATACGCAGTATTTT	CAGSQDLGQSTDTQYF
TRBJ2-5	many	TRBV15	NA	TGTGCCACCAGCAGAGATATCACACTTCAAGAGACCCAGTACTTC	CATSRDITLQETQYF